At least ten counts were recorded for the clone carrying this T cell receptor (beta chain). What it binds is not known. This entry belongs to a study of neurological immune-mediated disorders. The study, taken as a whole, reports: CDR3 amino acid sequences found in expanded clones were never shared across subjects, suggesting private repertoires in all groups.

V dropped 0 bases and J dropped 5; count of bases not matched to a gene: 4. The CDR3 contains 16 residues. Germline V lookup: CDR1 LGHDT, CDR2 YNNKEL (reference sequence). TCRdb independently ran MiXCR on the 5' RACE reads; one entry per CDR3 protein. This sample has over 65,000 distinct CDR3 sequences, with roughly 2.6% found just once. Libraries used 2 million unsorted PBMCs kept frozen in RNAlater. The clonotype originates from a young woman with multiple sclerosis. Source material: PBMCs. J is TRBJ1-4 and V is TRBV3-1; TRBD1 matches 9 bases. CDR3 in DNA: TGTGCCAGCAGCCAAGATTACGGGACAGGGAATGAAAAACTGTTTTTT. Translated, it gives CASSQDYGTGNEKLFF.